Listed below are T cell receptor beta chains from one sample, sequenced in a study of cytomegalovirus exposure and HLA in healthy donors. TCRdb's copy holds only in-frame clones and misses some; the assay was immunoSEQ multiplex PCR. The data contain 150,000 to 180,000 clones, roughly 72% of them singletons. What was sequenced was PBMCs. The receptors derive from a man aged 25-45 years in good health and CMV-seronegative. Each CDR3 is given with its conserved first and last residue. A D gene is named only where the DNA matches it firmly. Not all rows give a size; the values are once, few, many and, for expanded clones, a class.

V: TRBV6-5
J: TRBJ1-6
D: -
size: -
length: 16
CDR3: CASSYSTGGGNSPLHF
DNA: TGTGCCAGCAGTTACTCAACGGGGGGCGGCAATTCACCCCTCCACTTT

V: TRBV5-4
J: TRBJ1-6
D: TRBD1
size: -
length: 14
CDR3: CASSLRDRESPLHF
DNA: TGTGCCAGCAGCTTGAGGGACAGGGAGTCACCCCTCCACTTT

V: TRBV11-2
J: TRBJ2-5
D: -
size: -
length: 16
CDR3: CASSPGPRQSQETQYF
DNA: TGTGCCAGCAGCCCTGGGCCACGACAGTCCCAAGAGACCCAGTACTTC

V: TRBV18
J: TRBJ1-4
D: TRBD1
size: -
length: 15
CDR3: CASSSRDRGPEKLFF
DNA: TGTGCCAGCTCATCCCGGGACAGGGGGCCTGAAAAACTGTTTTTT

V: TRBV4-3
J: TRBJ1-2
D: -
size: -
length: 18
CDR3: CASSQDPPTGILNYGYTF
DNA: TGCGCCAGCAGCCAAGATCCCCCTACAGGGATTTTAAACTATGGCTACACCTTC

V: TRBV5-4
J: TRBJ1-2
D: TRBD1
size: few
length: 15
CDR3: CASSRRDRDYYGYTF
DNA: TGTGCCAGCAGCCGGCGGGACAGGGACTACTATGGCTACACCTTC

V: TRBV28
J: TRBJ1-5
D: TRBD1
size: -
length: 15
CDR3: CASSSGQGAGQPQHF
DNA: TGTGCCAGCAGTTCGGGACAGGGGGCTGGGCAGCCCCAGCATTTT

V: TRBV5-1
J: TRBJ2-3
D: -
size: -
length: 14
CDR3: CASSLGGGTDTQYF
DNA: TGCGCCAGCAGCTTGGGGGGAGGCACAGATACGCAGTATTTT

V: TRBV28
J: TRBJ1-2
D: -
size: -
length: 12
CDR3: CASSFAGNGYTF
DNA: TGTGCCAGCAGTTTTGCGGGTAATGGCTACACCTTC

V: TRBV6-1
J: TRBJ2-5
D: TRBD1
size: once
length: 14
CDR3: CASSVGQDIETQYF
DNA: TGTGCCAGCAGTGTGGGACAGGATATAGAGACCCAGTACTTC

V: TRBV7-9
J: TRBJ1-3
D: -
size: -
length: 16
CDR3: CASSSLQGPSGNTIYF
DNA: TGTGCCAGCAGCTCTCTACAGGGACCCTCTGGAAACACCATATATTTT

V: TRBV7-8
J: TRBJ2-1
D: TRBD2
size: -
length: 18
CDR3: CASSLAPGTSGAKNEQFF
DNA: TGTGCCAGCAGCTTAGCCCCAGGGACTAGCGGGGCCAAGAATGAGCAGTTCTTC

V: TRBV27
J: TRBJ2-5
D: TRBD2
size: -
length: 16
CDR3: CASSSRGGGAVETQYF
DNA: TGTGCCAGCAGTTCCCGGGGCGGGGGGGCGGTTGAGACCCAGTACTTC

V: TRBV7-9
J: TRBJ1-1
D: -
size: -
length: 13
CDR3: CASSQDGGTEAFF
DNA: TGTGCCAGCAGCCAGGACGGGGGCACTGAAGCTTTCTTT

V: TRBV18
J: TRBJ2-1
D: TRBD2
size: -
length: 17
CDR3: CASSPGLAGGHHNEQFF
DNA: TGTGCCAGCTCACCGGGACTAGCGGGGGGGCACCACAATGAGCAGTTCTTC

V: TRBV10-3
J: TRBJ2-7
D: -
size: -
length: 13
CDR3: CAIRPTATYEQYF
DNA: TGTGCCATCAGGCCGACAGCGACCTACGAGCAGTACTTC

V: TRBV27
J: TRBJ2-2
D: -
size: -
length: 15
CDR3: CASSLIAGFAGELFF
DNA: TGTGCCAGCAGTTTAATCGCAGGGTTTGCCGGGGAGCTGTTTTTT

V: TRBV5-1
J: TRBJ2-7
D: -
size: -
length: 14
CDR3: CASKVAGENYEQYF
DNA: TGCGCCAGCAAAGTGGCAGGGGAAAATTACGAGCAGTACTTC

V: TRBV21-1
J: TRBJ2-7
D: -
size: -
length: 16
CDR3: CASSKETSGQPYEQYF
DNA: TGTGCCAGCAGCAAAGAGACTAGCGGCCAACCCTACGAGCAGTACTTC

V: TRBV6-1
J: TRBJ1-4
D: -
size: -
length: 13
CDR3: CASFSELNEKLFF
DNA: TGTGCCAGCTTCAGCGAACTTAATGAAAAACTGTTTTTT

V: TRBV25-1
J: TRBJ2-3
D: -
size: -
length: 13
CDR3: CASSLQGADTQYF
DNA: TGTGCCAGCAGTCTGCAGGGTGCAGATACGCAGTATTTT

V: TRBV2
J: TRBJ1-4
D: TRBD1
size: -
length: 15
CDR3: CASRDDRGANEKLFF
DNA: TGTGCCAGCAGGGACGACAGGGGGGCTAATGAAAAACTGTTTTTT

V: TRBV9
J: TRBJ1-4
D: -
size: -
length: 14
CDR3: CASSVGGRDEKLFF
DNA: TGTGCCAGCAGCGTAGGGGGCAGGGATGAAAAACTGTTTTTT

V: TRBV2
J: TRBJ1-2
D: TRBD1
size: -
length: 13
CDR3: CASRGQGNYGYTF
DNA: TGTGCCAGCAGGGGACAGGGGAACTATGGCTACACCTTC

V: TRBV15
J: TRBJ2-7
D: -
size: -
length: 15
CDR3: CATSGMTGARNEQYF
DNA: TGTGCCACCAGCGGAATGACAGGTGCTAGGAACGAGCAGTACTTC

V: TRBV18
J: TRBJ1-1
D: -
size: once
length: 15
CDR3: CASSPLGRSNTEAFF
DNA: TGTGCCAGCTCACCTCTGGGGCGGAGTAACACTGAAGCTTTCTTT

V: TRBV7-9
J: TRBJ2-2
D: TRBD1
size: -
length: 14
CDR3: CASSLTGQTGELFF
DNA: TGTGCCAGCAGCCTGACAGGGCAAACCGGGGAGCTGTTTTTT

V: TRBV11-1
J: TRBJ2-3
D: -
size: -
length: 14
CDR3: CASSFDYLTDTQYF
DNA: TGTGCCAGCAGCTTTGACTACCTGACAGATACGCAGTATTTT

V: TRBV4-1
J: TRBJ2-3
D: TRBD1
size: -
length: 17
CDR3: CASSQVKPDRRMNTQYF
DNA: TGCGCCAGCAGCCAAGTAAAACCGGACAGGAGAATGAATACGCAGTATTTT

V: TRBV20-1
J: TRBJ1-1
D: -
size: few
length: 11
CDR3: CSAHRDPEAFF
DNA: TGCAGTGCACACAGGGACCCTGAAGCTTTCTTT

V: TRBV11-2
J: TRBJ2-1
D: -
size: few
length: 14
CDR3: CASSLGGWVNEQFF
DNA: TGTGCCAGCAGCTTAGGAGGTTGGGTCAATGAGCAGTTCTTC

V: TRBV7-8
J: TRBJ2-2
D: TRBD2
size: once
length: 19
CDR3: CASSLVALAGGSNTGELFF
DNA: TGTGCCAGCAGCTTAGTGGCCTTAGCGGGGGGCAGCAACACCGGGGAGCTGTTTTTT

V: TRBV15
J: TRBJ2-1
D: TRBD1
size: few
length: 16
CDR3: CATSRDPGTGSNEQFF
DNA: TGTGCCACCAGCAGAGATCCCGGGACAGGATCCAATGAGCAGTTCTTC

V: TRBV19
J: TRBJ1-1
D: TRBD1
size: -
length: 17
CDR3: CASSPGQGLTMNTEAFF
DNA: TGTGCCAGTAGTCCTGGACAGGGCCTGACGATGAACACTGAAGCTTTCTTT

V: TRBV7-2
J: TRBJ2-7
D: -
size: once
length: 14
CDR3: CASRPGQFPGEQYF
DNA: TGTGCCAGCAGACCAGGACAGTTTCCGGGCGAGCAGTACTTC

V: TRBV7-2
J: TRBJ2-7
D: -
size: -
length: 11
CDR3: CASSPGYEQYF
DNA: TGTGCCAGCAGCCCAGGCTACGAGCAGTACTTC

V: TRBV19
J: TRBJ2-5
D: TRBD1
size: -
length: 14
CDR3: CASSPRGGRETQYF
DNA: TGTGCCAGTAGTCCGCGAGGGGGCCGGGAGACCCAGTACTTC

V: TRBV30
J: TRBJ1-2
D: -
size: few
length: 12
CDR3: CAWSMNSIGYTF
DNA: TGTGCCTGGAGTATGAACAGTATTGGCTACACCTTC

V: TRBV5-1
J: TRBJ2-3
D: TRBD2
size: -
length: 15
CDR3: CASSSLAGGPDTQYF
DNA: TGCGCCAGCAGCTCACTAGCGGGGGGGCCGGATACGCAGTATTTT

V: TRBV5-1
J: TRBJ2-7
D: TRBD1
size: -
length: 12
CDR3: CASGTGKDEQYF
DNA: TGCGCCAGCGGGACAGGGAAGGACGAGCAGTACTTC

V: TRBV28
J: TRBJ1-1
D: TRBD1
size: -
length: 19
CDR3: CASSSPLTGTGVFSTEAFF
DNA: TGTGCCAGCAGCAGTCCCCTCACCGGGACAGGGGTTTTCAGCACTGAAGCTTTCTTT

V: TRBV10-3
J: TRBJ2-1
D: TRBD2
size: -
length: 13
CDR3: CAIAGTTDNEQFF
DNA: TGTGCCATCGCCGGGACTACGGACAATGAGCAGTTCTTC

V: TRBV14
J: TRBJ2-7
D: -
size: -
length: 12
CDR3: CASSQNRYEQYF
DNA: TGTGCCAGCAGCCAAAACCGGTACGAGCAGTACTTC

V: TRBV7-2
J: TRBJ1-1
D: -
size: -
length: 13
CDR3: CASSLDTGGRAFF
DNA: TGTGCCAGCAGCTTAGACACGGGGGGACGAGCTTTCTTT

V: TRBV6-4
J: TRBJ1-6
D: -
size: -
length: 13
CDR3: CASSRDTGSPLHF
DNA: TGTGCCAGCAGCCGGGACACCGGTTCACCCCTCCACTTT